A single sample is the source of the 15 T cell receptor beta chains below, sequenced in a study of cytomegalovirus exposure and HLA in healthy donors. Amplification used 60 Vbeta primers and 13 Jbeta primers. This table comes from immunoSEQ multiplex PCR, and its TCRdb copy is limited to in-frame clones, with some not included. This sample has 85,000 to 130,000 clones, with around 74% found just once. The sequencing sample was made of PBMCs. Source of these receptors: a male donor in good health and CMV-seropositive.

The V and J genes are TRBV5-6 and TRBJ2-1; 7 nucleotides match TRBD1. Trimming removed 4 bases from V and 7 bases from J; junction bases left unmatched: 11. The CDR3 runs to 15 residues. Germline loops: CDR1 SGHDT, CDR2 YYEEEE. As DNA, the CDR3 is TGTGCCAGCAGCCCGCTAGGGACAGCTCCTAATGAGCAGTTCTTC. Its protein is CASSPLGTAPNEQFF.

This chain joins TRBV19 and TRBJ2-7, with D unresolved. The CDR3 has 13 amino acids. Germline CDR1 reads LNHDA; CDR2 reads SQIVND (reference sequence). V lost 4 bases, J lost 0 bases, and 7 bases lay in between. CDR3 DNA: TGTGCCAGTAGTAATCAGGTCTCCTACGAGCAGTACTTC. Residues: CASSNQVSYEQYF.

The genes are TRBV9 and TRBJ2-7; TRBD2 might be the D (5 bases). Per the germline V gene, CDR1 is SGDLS and CDR2 is YYNGEE. Trimming left V 1 base short and J 4 bases short, with 12 bases between. This CDR3 comprises 14 residues. The CDR3 here is CASSVRGRGYEQYF. The DNA for the CDR3 is TGTGCCAGCAGCGTACGGGGTCGGGGATACGAGCAGTACTTC.

V gene TRBV6-1 combines with J gene TRBJ1-6; 9 bases are shared with TRBD1. The CDR3 contains 14 residues. V shed 4 bases and J 10 bases; nucleotides not matched to a gene: 5. Germline CDR1 is MNHNS and CDR2 is SASEGT. The CDR3: CASSVEQGASPLHF. As DNA, the CDR3 is TGTGCCAGCAGTGTAGAACAGGGGGCCTCACCCCTCCACTTT.

The chain is built from TRBV6-5 and TRBJ1-2; tentative D call: TRBD1 (5 bases). Per the germline V gene, CDR1 is MNHEY and CDR2 is SVGAGI. CDR3 length: 12 residues. Trimming cost V 2 bases and J 5 bases, with 6 bases left between them. DNA for the CDR3: TGTGCCAGCAGTTACGGGGGGTATGGCTACACCTTC. Amino acid sequence: CASSYGGYGYTF.

The rearrangement links TRBV10-2 to TRBJ2-5, with TRBD1 matching 7 bases. Germline CDR1 is WSHSY and CDR2 is SAAADI. CDR3 size: 14 residues. With 10 bases clipped from V and 5 bases from J, the junction kept 13 bases outside the gene matches. CDR3 DNA: TGCGCCACCACCGCGGGCAGGGGGTGGGAGACCCAGTACTTC. Translation: CATTAGRGWETQYF.

The V and J genes are TRBV30 and TRBJ1-6; D unclear. The ends were cut back, 3 bases at V and 0 bases at J, with 6 bases in the middle. The germline V gene has CDR1 GTSNPN and CDR2 SVGIG (reference sequence). The CDR3 spans 14 residues. In DNA form, the CDR3 reads TGTGCCTGGAGGAGAGGCTCCTATAATTCACCCCTCCACTTT. Its protein is CAWRRGSYNSPLHF. Based on the CDR3 plus reference TRBV30 and TRBJ1-6, the full variable domain is SQTIHQWPATLVQPVGSPLSLECTVEGTSNPNLYWYRQAAGRGLQLLFYSVGIGQISSEVPQNLSASRPQDRQFILSSKKLLLSDSGFYLCAWRRGSYNSPLHFGNGTRLTVT.

The rearrangement uses TRBV30 and TRBJ2-7; 7 nucleotides match TRBD1. The CDR3 consists of 13 residues. With V trimmed by 4 bases and J by 3 bases, 6 bases remained unmatched. Germline assignment: CDR1 GTSNPN and CDR2 SVGIG (reference sequence). The CDR3 here is CAWIPDRDYEQYF. CDR3 DNA sequence: TGTGCCTGGATTCCCGACAGGGACTACGAGCAGTACTTC. Full variable domain (missing parts from reference TRBV30 and TRBJ2-7): SQTIHQWPATLVQPVGSPLSLECTVEGTSNPNLYWYRQAAGRGLQLLFYSVGIGQISSEVPQNLSASRPQDRQFILSSKKLLLSDSGFYLCAWIPDRDYEQYFGPGTRLTVT.

In this sample, this clone turned up a few times. The rearrangement joins TRBV7-9 to TRBJ2-1; 7 bases agree with TRBD1. Germline values: CDR1 SEHNR, CDR2 FQNEAQ (reference sequence). This CDR3 is 15 amino acids long. The junction had 3 bases not matched to a gene; V was cut back by 2 bases and J by 2 bases. The CDR3 nucleotides are TGTGCCAGCAGCTTAAGGCAGGGGGCCTACAATGAGCAGTTCTTC. It specifies CASSLRQGAYNEQFF.

The chain is built from TRBV5-1 and TRBJ2-7; 10 bases are a match to TRBD1. CDR1 is SGHRS and CDR2 is YFSETQ in the germline V gene. The V segment lost 0 bases and the J segment 2 bases; nucleotides outside the gene matches: 5. The CDR3 has 16 residues. The CDR3 DNA follows: TGCGCCAGCAGCTTGGCCCCGGGACAGGGGCCCTACGAGCAGTACTTC. Translating it yields CASSLAPGQGPYEQYF.

J is TRBJ2-3 and V is TRBV29-1; 14 bases match TRBD2. This CDR3 has 18 residues. Germline loops: CDR1 SQVTM, CDR2 ANQGSEA. Germline trimming cut 3 bases from V and 1 base from J; bases unmatched to any gene: 9. The CDR3 spells CSVDGVGTSGGRTDTQYF. CDR3 bases: TGCAGCGTTGACGGCGTAGGGACTAGCGGGGGCCGCACAGATACGCAGTATTTT.

The J gene is TRBJ2-7, the V gene TRBV11-3; possible D gene TRBD1, 6 bases. The CDR3 contains 14 residues. V lost 5 bases to trimming and J lost 2 bases, with 13 bases between them. The germline gives CDR1 SGHNT, CDR2 YENEEA. Here the CDR3 DNA reads TGTGCCAGCAGCCCCAGGGGCAGGGCCTACGAGCAGTACTTC. It encodes CASSPRGRAYEQYF.

The V gene is TRBV4-2, the J gene TRBJ2-3, with 7 bases aligning to TRBD2. The junction had 6 bases not matched to a gene; V was cut back by 4 bases and J by 5 bases. The CDR3 sequence is 14 residues long. Germline lookup yields CDR1 LGHNA and CDR2 YNFKEQ. CDR3 sequence: CASSPGLGEDTQYF. The CDR3 DNA reads as TGTGCCAGCAGCCCTGGACTAGGTGAAGATACGCAGTATTTT.

In this sample, this clone turned up once. The chain has TRBV6-5 and TRBJ2-6; 7 bases are a match to TRBD1. The V and J ends lost 6 bases and 9 bases, in that order; junction bases with no gene match: 2. The germline V gene has CDR1 MNHEY and CDR2 SVGAGI. The CDR3 length is 12 residues. This CDR3 reads CASRYRGNVLTF. The DNA for the CDR3 is TGTGCCAGCAGGTACAGGGGCAACGTCCTGACTTTC.

V is TRBV29-1 and J is TRBJ2-7, with TRBD1 matching over 9 bases. J was trimmed by 5 bases and V by 7 bases; bases with no gene match: 21. The CDR3 totals 17 residues. The germline CDR1 and CDR2 sequences are SQVTM and ANQGSEA. The CDR3: CSADAGTGFLPSDEQYF. DNA of the CDR3: TGCAGCGCAGATGCCGGGACAGGGTTTTTACCTAGTGACGAGCAGTACTTC.